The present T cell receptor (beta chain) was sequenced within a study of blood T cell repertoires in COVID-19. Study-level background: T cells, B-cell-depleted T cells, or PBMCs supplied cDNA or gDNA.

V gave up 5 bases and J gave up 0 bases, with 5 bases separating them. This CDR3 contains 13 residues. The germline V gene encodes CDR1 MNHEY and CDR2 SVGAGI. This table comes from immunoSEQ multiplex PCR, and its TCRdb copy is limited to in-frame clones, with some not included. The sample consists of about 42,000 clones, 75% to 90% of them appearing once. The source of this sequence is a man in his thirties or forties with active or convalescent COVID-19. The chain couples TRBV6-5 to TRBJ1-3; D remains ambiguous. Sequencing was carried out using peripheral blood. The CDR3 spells CASSPSSGNTIYF. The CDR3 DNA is TGTGCCAGCAGTCCGTCCTCTGGAAACACCATATATTTT.